The next 9 T cell receptor beta chains were all read from a single sample in a study of T cells in Graves' hyperthyroidism and ophthalmopathy. Researchers took RNA transcripts and amplified the TCR beta CDR3 regions from them. The study used the HTBI primer set for a first-round RT-PCR of the TCR CDR3. TCRdb redid the calling of the multiplex PCR reads with MiXCR, one entry per CDR3 protein. The sample lists roughly 400,000 distinct CDR3 sequences, around an eighth occurring once. Sequenced sample: blood. The receptor set was obtained from a man aged 45-65 years with Graves' ophthalmopathy.

This clonotype came up a few times. This chain links TRBV15 with TRBJ2-7; TRBD1 matches at 9 bases. After removal of 5 bases from V and 2 bases from J, the junction contained 4 bases not matched to a gene. Looked up from germline, CDR1 is LNHNV and CDR2 is YYDKDF (reference sequence). The CDR3 runs to 14 residues. CDR3 loop: CATSGQGLPYEQYF. CDR3 in DNA: TGTGCCACCAGCGGACAGGGGCTCCCCTACGAGCAGTACTTC.

The chain carries TRBV4-2 and TRBJ2-7; 12 bases are a match to TRBD2. V shed 3 bases and J 6 bases; nucleotides not matched to a gene: 12. Germline V gene data show CDR1 as LGHNA and CDR2 as YNFKEQ. This CDR3 is built from 17 residues. CDR3 coding DNA: TGTGCCAGCAGCCAGCCGGGCTTGCTAGCGGGAGGGAGCGAGCAGTACTTC. This gives the protein CASSQPGLLAGGSEQYF.

The chain links TRBV20-1 to TRBJ2-1, with 14 bases aligning to TRBD2. Germline-derived CDR1 and CDR2 are DFQATT and SNEGSKA (reference sequence). This CDR3 contains 15 residues. Trimming removed 2 bases from V and 7 bases from J; junction bases left unmatched: 4. The CDR3 bases are TGCAGTGCTAGATATGGGACTAGCGGGAGTAATGAGCAGTTCTTC. Translation: CSARYGTSGSNEQFF.

This chain links TRBV5-6 with TRBJ2-2, with 8 bases matching TRBD1. This CDR3 has 15 amino acids. Trimming removed 4 bases from V and 6 bases from J; junction bases left unmatched: 8. Germline loops: CDR1 SGHDT, CDR2 YYEEEE. CDR3 in DNA: TGTGCCAGCAGCCCCGGGACAGGCAAAGCCGGGGAGCTGTTTTTT. Translating gives CASSPGTGKAGELFF.

The chain uses TRBV15 and TRBJ2-2, with D unresolved. Looked up from germline, CDR1 is LNHNV and CDR2 is YYDKDF (reference sequence). V gave up 0 bases and J gave up 0 bases, with 11 bases separating them. CDR3 length: 17 residues. CDR3 region: CATSRDHVTTNTGELFF. The CDR3 DNA reads as TGTGCCACCAGCAGAGATCACGTGACAACGAACACCGGGGAGCTGTTTTTT. The full variable domain, its missing parts supplied by reference TRBV15 and TRBJ2-2, is DAMVIQNPRYQVTQFGKPVTLSCSQTLNHNVMYWYQQKSSQAPKLLFHYYDKDFNNEADTPDNFQSRRPNTSFCFLDIRSPGLGDTAMYLCATSRDHVTTNTGELFFGEGSRLTVL.

The rearrangement joins TRBV19 to TRBJ2-2, with a weak D call TRBD2 (5 bases). V was shortened by 3 bases and J by 2 bases, with 13 bases between the two germline ends. The CDR3 is 16 amino acids. Germline V CDR1 and CDR2: LNHDA, SQIVND (reference sequence). The CDR3 loop reads CASSIGRLANTGELFF. CDR3 nucleotides: TGTGCCAGTAGTATTGGGCGGCTAGCCAACACCGGGGAGCTGTTTTTT.

The CDR3 DNA sequence: TGTGCCAGCAGCCCTGGACTAGCGGGAGGCCCATACGAGCAGTACTTC. Residues: CASSPGLAGGPYEQYF. J is TRBJ2-7 and V is TRBV5-4; 14 positions match TRBD2. V gave up 4 bases and J gave up 4 bases; unmatched junction bases: 7. The germline V gene has CDR1 SGHNT and CDR2 YYREEE (reference sequence). The CDR3 sequence is 16 residues long.

The chain employs TRBV24-1 and TRBJ2-3; D not certain. The CDR3 runs 13 residues. The V end lost 9 bases, the J end lost 5 bases, and 14 bases lay between the germline ends. Germline V gene sequence: CDR1 KGHDR, CDR2 SFDVKD. The CDR3 coding sequence is TGTGCCACCGGCGCGCCCTGGGGAGATACGCAGTATTTT. It encodes CATGAPWGDTQYF.

Ten or more counts support this clonotype. V and J are TRBV24-1 and TRBJ2-7; D unclear. Trimming took off 2 bases at V and 2 bases at J, with 9 bases between the two ends. CDR1 is KGHDR and CDR2 is SFDVKD in the germline V gene. There are 14 residues in the CDR3. Here the CDR3 DNA reads TGTGCCACCAGTGATTCCAGATTTACCTACGAGCAGTACTTC. Its translation: CATSDSRFTYEQYF.